These 6 T cell receptor beta chains originate from one sample sequenced in a study of T-cell reconstitution after alpha-beta-depleted transplantation in children. TCRbeta library construction was performed incorporating unique molecular identifiers. TCRdb re-called the PCR reads with MiXCR, one entry per CDR3 protein. The sample carries 700,000 to 950,000 distinct CDR3 sequences, under 20% recorded once. The source material was PBMCs, mostly from graft donor cells, sampled 360 days after TCRalphabeta/CD19-depleted stem cell transplant. The receptor source for this set is a male patient aged 10 to 17 who had a stem cell transplant for acute lymphoblastic leukemia, so the T cells may come from the graft donor.

This clonotype was seen more than once but under ten times. This chain connects TRBV2 to TRBJ2-2; D may be TRBD1 (6 bases). The CDR3 sequence is 13 residues long. Germline values: CDR1 SNHLY, CDR2 FYNNEI. V dropped 8 bases and J dropped 2 bases, with 9 bases sitting between them. CDR3 residues: CASLDRNTGELFF. CDR3 DNA sequence: TGTGCCAGCCTGGACAGAAACACCGGGGAGCTGTTTTTT.

The CDR3 is CASSRVSTYYEQYF. The CDR3 DNA reads TGTGCCAGCAGCCGAGTCTCCACTTATTACGAGCAGTACTTC. This chain connects TRBV14 to TRBJ2-7; D not certain. Per the germline V gene, CDR1 is SGHDN and CDR2 is FVKESK. The V and J ends lost 4 bases and 4 bases respectively, with 14 bases between them. CDR3 length equals 14 residues.

The chain uses TRBV7-2 and TRBJ1-2, with 9 nucleotides matching TRBD1. Germline V lookup: CDR1 SGHTA, CDR2 FQGNSA. V shed 5 bases and J 8 bases; nucleotides not matched to a gene: 9. The length of the CDR3 is 14 residues. CDR3 bases: TGTGCCAGCAGCCCGGACAGGGGAAAGTGGGGCTACACCTTC. Protein: CASSPDRGKWGYTF.

The V call is TRBV7-9, the J call TRBJ2-5; no definite D call. The CDR3 has 16 amino acids. V lost 1 base, J lost 4 bases, and 16 bases lay in between. The germline V gene encodes CDR1 SEHNR and CDR2 FQNEAQ (reference sequence). CDR3 nucleotides: TGTGCCAGCAGCTTAGGTGCATACCAACGGAGAGAGACCCAGTACTTC. Protein product: CASSLGAYQRRETQYF.

This clonotype came up a few times. The chain recombines TRBV5-5 with TRBJ1-2, with 8 bases matching TRBD1. CDR3 length: 13 residues. The V gene end was trimmed by 4 bases and the J gene end by 7 bases; junction bases not matched to a gene: 6. The V gene's germline CDR1 is SGHKS and CDR2 YYEKEE (reference sequence). This chain's CDR3 is CASSAHQGAGYTF. Written as DNA, the CDR3 is TGTGCCAGCAGCGCGCACCAGGGGGCTGGCTACACCTTC.

CDR3 region: CASSLEGPIQFF. CDR3 in DNA: TGCGCCAGCAGCTTGGAAGGTCCTATACAGTTCTTC. This rearrangement joins TRBV5-1 to TRBJ2-1; D is uncertain. This CDR3 has 12 amino acids. Trimming cost V 0 bases and J 13 bases, with 11 bases left between them. Germline CDR1 SGHRS, CDR2 YFSETQ. Based on the CDR3 plus reference TRBV5-1 and TRBJ2-1, the full variable domain is KAGVTQTPRYLIKTRGQQVTLSCSPISGHRSVSWYQQTPGQGLQFLFEYFSETQRNKGNFPGRFSGRQFSNSRSEMNVSTLELGDSALYLCASSLEGPIQFFGPGTRLTVL.